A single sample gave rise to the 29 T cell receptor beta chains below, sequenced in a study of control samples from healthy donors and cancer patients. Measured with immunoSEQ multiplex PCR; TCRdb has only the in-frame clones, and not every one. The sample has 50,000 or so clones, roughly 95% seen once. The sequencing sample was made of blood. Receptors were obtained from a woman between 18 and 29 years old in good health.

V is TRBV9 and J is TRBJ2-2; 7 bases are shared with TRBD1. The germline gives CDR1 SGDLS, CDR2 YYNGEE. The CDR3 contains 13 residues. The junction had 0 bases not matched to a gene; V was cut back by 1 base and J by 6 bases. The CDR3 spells CASSVRGPGELFF. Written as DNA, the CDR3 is TGTGCCAGCAGCGTAAGGGGGCCCGGGGAGCTGTTTTTT. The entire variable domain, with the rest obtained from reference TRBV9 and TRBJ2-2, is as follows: DSGVTQTPKHLITATGQRVTLRCSPRSGDLSVYWYQQSLDQGLQFLIQYYNGEERAKGNILERFSAQQFPDLHSELNLSSLELGDSALYFCASSVRGPGELFFGEGSRLTVL.

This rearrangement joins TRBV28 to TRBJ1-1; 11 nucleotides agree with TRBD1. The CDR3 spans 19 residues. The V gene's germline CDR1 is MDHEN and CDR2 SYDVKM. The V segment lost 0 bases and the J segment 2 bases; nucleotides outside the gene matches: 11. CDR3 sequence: CASSLWGGQGVFLNTEAFF. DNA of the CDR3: TGTGCCAGCAGTTTATGGGGGGGACAGGGGGTCTTTTTAAACACTGAAGCTTTCTTT.

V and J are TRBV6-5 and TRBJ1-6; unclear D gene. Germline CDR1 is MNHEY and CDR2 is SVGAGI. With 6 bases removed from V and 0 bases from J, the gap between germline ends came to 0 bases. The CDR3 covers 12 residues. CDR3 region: CASSSYNSPLHF. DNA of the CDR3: TGTGCCAGCAGCTCCTATAATTCACCCCTCCACTTT.

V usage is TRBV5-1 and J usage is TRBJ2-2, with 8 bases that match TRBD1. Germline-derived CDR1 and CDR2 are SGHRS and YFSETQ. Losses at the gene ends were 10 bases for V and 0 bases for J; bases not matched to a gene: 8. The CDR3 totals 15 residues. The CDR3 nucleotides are TGCGCCGGAAGGACAGGGACCTCGAACACCGGGGAGCTGTTTTTT. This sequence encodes CAGRTGTSNTGELFF. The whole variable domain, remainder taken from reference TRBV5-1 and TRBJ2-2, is KAGVTQTPRYLIKTRGQQVTLSCSPISGHRSVSWYQQTPGQGLQFLFEYFSETQRNKGNFPGRFSGRQFSNSRSEMNVSTLELGDSALYLCAGRTGTSNTGELFFGEGSRLTVL.

CDR3 bases: TGTGCCAGCAGTCTGGGCAGCCCCTACAATGAGCAGTTCTTC. It encodes CASSLGSPYNEQFF. The chain joins TRBV11-3 to TRBJ2-1; D not resolved. The CDR3 runs 14 residues. V lost 6 bases to trimming and J lost 2 bases, with 11 bases between them. Germline CDR1 SGHNT, CDR2 YENEEA.

The DNA for the CDR3 is TGTGCCAGCATCAGTAGCAGTTTGAGGAGGGGTGGTAATCAGCCCCAGCATTTT. Amino acid sequence: CASISSSLRRGGNQPQHF. The chain recombines TRBV28 with TRBJ1-5; perhaps TRBD1 as D (5 bases). The germline V and J ends were trimmed by 7 bases and 4 bases, with 26 bases remaining between them. The CDR3 is made up of 18 amino acids. Germline CDR1 is MDHEN and CDR2 is SYDVKM.

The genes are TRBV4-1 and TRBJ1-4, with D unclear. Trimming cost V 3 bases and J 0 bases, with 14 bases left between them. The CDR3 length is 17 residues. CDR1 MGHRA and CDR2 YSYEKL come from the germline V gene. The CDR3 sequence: CASSHFKGRPTNEKLFF. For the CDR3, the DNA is TGCGCCAGCAGCCACTTTAAAGGACGCCCAACTAATGAAAAACTGTTTTTT.

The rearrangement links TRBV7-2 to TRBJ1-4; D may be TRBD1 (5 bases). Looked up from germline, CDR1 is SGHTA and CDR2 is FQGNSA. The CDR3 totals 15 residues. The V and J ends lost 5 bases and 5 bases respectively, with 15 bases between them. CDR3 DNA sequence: TGTGCCAGCAGCATTAGTGCGGGGGACAATGAAAAACTGTTTTTT. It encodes CASSISAGDNEKLFF. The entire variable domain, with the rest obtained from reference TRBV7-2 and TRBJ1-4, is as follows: GAGVSQSPSNKVTEKGKDVELRCDPISGHTALYWYRQSLGQGLEFLIYFQGNSAPDKSGLPSDRFSAERTGGSVSTLTIQRTQQEDSAVYLCASSISAGDNEKLFFGSGTQLSVL.

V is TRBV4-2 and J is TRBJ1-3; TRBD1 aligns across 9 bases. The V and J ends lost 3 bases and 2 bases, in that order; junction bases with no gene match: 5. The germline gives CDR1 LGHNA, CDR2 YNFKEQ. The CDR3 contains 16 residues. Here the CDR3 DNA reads TGTGCCAGCAGCCAGGACAGGGGACCTCCTGGAAACACCATATATTTT. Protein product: CASSQDRGPPGNTIYF.

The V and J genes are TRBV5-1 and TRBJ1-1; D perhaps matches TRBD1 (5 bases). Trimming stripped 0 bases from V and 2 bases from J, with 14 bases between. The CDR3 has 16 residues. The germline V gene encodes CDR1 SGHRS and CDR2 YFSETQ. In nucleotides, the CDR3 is TGCGCCAGCAGCTTGGCCTACAGGACAACTAACACTGAAGCTTTCTTT. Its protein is CASSLAYRTTNTEAFF.

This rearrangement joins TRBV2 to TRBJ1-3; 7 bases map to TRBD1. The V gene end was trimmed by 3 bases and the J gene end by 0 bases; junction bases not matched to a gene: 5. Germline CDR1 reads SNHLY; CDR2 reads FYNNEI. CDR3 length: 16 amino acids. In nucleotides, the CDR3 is TGTGCCAGCAGTGAGTTGGGACAGTTCTCTGGAAACACCATATATTTT. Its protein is CASSELGQFSGNTIYF.

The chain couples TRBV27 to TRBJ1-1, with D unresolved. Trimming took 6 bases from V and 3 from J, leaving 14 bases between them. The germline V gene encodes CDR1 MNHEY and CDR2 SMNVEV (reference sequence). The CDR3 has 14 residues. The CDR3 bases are TGTGCCAGCAGGACGGTGTTTGGGTACACTGAAGCTTTCTTT. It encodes CASRTVFGYTEAFF.

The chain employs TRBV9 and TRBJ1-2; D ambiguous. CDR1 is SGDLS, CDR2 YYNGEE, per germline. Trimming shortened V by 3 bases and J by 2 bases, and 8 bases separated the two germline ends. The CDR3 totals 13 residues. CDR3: CASSATENYGYTF. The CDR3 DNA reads TGTGCCAGCAGCGCCACCGAAAACTATGGCTACACCTTC.

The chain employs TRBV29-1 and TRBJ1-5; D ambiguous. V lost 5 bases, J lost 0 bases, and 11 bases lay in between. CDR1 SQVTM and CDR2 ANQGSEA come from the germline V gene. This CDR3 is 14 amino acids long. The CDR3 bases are TGCAGCGTTTCAGCGGGTAATAGCAATCAGCCCCAGCATTTT. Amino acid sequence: CSVSAGNSNQPQHF. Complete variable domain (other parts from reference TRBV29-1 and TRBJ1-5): SAVISQKPSRDICQRGTSLTIQCQVDSQVTMMFWYRQQPGQSLTLIATANQGSEATYESGFVIDKFPISRPNLTFSTLTVSNMSPEDSSIYLCSVSAGNSNQPQHFGDGTRLSIL.

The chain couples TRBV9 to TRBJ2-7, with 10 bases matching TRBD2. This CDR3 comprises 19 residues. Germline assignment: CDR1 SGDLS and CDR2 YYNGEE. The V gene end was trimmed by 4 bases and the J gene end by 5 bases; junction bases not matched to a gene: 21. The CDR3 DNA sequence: TGTGCCAGCAGCCGACAGGGATCAATTAGCGGGGGGACAGTCGACGAGCAGTACTTC. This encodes CASSRQGSISGGTVDEQYF.

This CDR3 is CASSLTLGGRNEQYF. DNA for the CDR3: TGCGCCAGCAGCTTGACTCTCGGAGGGCGAAACGAGCAGTACTTC. The chain employs TRBV5-1 and TRBJ2-7; TRBD2 is a possible D gene (6 bases). The CDR3 loop spans 15 amino acids. Trimming took 1 base from V and 5 from J, leaving 16 bases between them. Germline CDR1 SGHRS, CDR2 YFSETQ. The full variable domain, with the rest looked up from reference TRBV5-1 and TRBJ2-7, is KAGVTQTPRYLIKTRGQQVTLSCSPISGHRSVSWYQQTPGQGLQFLFEYFSETQRNKGNFPGRFSGRQFSNSRSEMNVSTLELGDSALYLCASSLTLGGRNEQYFGPGTRLTVT.

The CDR3 DNA sequence: TGTGCCAGTAGTATGCGTTTTTGGGACCAGGGGCGCCCCGGTCAGCCCCAGCATTTT. Translated: CASSMRFWDQGRPGQPQHF. The rearrangement joins TRBV19 to TRBJ1-5, with D possibly being TRBD1 (6 bases). Trimming pared 3 bases from V and 6 bases from J, leaving 27 bases between. Germline lookup yields CDR1 LNHDA and CDR2 SQIVND (reference sequence). CDR3 length: 19 residues.

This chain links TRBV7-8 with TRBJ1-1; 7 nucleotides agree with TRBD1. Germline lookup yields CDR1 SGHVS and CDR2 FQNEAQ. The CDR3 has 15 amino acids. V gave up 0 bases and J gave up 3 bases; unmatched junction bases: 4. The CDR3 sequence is CASSLAYQGDTEAFF. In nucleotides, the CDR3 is TGTGCCAGCAGCTTAGCTTATCAGGGGGACACTGAAGCTTTCTTT.

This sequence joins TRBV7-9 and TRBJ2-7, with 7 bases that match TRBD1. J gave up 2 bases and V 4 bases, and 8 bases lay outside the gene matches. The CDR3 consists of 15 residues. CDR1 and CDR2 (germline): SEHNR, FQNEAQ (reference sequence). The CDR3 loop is CASSWGTVYAYEQYF. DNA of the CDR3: TGTGCCAGCAGCTGGGGGACAGTGTACGCCTACGAGCAGTACTTC.

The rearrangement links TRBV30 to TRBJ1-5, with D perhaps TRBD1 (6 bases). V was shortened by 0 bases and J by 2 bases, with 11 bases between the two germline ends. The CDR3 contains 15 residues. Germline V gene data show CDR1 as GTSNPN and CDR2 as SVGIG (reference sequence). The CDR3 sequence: CAWSVLRGGNQPQHF. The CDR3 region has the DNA TGTGCCTGGAGTGTACTCAGGGGTGGCAATCAGCCCCAGCATTTT.

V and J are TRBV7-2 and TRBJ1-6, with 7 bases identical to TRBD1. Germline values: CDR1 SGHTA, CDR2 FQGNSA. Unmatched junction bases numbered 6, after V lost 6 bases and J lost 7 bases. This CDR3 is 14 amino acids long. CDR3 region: CASRTGTVNSPLHF. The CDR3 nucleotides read TGTGCCAGCAGAACCGGGACAGTAAATTCACCCCTCCACTTT.

The DNA of the CDR3 is TGTGCCACAGGTGACAGGGTTGGTGAGCAGTTCTTC. Protein sequence: CATGDRVGEQFF. The V gene is TRBV24-1, the J gene TRBJ2-1; TRBD1 matches 7 bases. There are 12 residues in the CDR3. CDR1 is KGHDR, CDR2 SFDVKD, per germline. Germline trimming cut 10 bases from V and 9 bases from J; bases unmatched to any gene: 8.

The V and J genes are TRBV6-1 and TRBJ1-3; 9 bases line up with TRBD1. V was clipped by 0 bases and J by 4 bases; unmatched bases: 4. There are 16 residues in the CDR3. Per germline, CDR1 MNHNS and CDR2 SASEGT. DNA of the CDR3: TGTGCCAGCAGTGAAGCCCCGGACAGGGGAGGAAACACCATATATTTT. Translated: CASSEAPDRGGNTIYF.

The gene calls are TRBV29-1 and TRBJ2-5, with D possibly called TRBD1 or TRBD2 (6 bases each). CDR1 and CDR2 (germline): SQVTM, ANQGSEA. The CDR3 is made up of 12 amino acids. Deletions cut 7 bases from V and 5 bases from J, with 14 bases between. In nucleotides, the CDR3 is TGCAGCGCGAGAACAGGGAGGGAGACCCAGTACTTC. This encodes CSARTGRETQYF.

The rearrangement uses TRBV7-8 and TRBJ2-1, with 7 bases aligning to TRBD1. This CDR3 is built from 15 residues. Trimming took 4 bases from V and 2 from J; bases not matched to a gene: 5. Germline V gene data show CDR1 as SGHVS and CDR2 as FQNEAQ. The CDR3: CASSSTTGPYNEQFF. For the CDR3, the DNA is TGTGCCAGCAGCTCGACGACAGGGCCCTACAATGAGCAGTTCTTC. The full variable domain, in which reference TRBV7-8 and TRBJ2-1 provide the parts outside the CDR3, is GAGVSQSPRYKVAKRGQDVALRCDPISGHVSLFWYQQALGQGPEFLTYFQNEAQLDKSGLPSDRFFAERPEGSVSTLKIQRTQQEDSAVYLCASSSTTGPYNEQFFGPGTRLTVL.

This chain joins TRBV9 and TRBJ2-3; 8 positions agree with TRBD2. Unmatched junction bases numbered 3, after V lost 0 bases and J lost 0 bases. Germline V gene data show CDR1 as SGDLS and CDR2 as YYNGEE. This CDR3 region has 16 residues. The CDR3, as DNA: TGTGCCAGCAGCGTAGCAGCGGGGGTTAGCACAGATACGCAGTATTTT. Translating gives CASSVAAGVSTDTQYF.

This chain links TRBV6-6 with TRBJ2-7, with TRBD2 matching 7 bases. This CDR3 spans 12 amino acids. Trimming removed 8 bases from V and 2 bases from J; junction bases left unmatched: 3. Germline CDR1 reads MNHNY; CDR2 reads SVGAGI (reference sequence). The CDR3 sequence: CASRGDTYEQYF. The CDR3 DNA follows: TGTGCCAGCCGGGGGGATACCTACGAGCAGTACTTC.

CDR3 region: CATSRGTFGTEAFF. In DNA form, the CDR3 reads TGTGCCACCAGCAGAGGGACTTTCGGCACTGAAGCTTTCTTT. V gene TRBV15 combines with J gene TRBJ1-1, with D unresolved. The CDR3 runs to 14 residues. Per germline, CDR1 LNHNV and CDR2 YYDKDF (reference sequence). V was shortened by 1 base and J by 4 bases, with 10 bases between the two germline ends.

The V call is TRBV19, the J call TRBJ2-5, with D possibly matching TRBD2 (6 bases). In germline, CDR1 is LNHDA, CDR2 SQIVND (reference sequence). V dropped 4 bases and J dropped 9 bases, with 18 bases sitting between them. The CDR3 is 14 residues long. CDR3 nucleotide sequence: TGTGCCAGTAGTACGGGACTGGGTCTAGGGGCCCAGTACTTC. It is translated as CASSTGLGLGAQYF.